The 20 T cell receptor beta chains in this list originate from one sample, sequenced in a study of response to subunit inactivated influenza vaccine. From the RT-PCR reads, TCRdb called clonotypes with MiXCR, one entry per CDR3 protein. The profile covers some 300,000 distinct CDR3 sequences, with approximately 21% appearing a single time and 10% to 13% taken by the ten largest. The sequencing used PBMCs from blood, collected about 20 months after vaccination. Receptors originate from a man aged 50 to 69 who received an inactivated influenza vaccine.

The DNA of the CDR3 is TGTGCCACCAGTGATGTGACGGACACTGAAGCTTTCTTT. This gives the protein CATSDVTDTEAFF. The chain employs TRBV24-1 and TRBJ1-1; unclear D gene. V lost 3 bases and J 3 bases, leaving 7 bases between the germline ends. This CDR3 comprises 13 residues. The germline V gene encodes CDR1 KGHDR and CDR2 SFDVKD.

There are many counts of this clonotype. V usage is TRBV7-9 and J usage is TRBJ1-3; D remains unclear. The germline V and J ends were trimmed by 1 base and 4 bases, with 14 bases remaining between them. This CDR3 has 16 amino acids. Per germline, CDR1 SEHNR and CDR2 FQNEAQ (reference sequence). CDR3 DNA sequence: TGTGCCAGCAGCTTAGAGCCAGGAATAAAAGGAAACACCATATATTTT. Translated: CASSLEPGIKGNTIYF. Filled out from reference TRBV7-9 and TRBJ1-3, the complete variable domain reads DTGVSQNPRHKITKRGQNVTFRCDPISEHNRLYWYRQTLGQGPEFLTYFQNEAQLEKSRLLSDRFSAERPKGSFSTLEIQRTEQGDSAMYLCASSLEPGIKGNTIYFGEGSWLTVV.

The chain couples TRBV30 to TRBJ1-2, with D perhaps TRBD1 (6 bases). Germline V gene lookup returns CDR1 GTSNPN and CDR2 SVGIG (reference sequence). The CDR3 contains 14 residues. Trimming removed 4 bases from V and 7 bases from J, with 19 bases in between. This CDR3 is CAWNYRESLGGYTF. DNA for the CDR3: TGTGCCTGGAACTACAGGGAATCCCTGGGTGGCTACACCTTC. Looking up the rest from reference TRBV30 and TRBJ1-2 gives the full variable domain: SQTIHQWPATLVQPVGSPLSLECTVEGTSNPNLYWYRQAAGRGLQLLFYSVGIGQISSEVPQNLSASRPQDRQFILSSKKLLLSDSGFYLCAWNYRESLGGYTFGSGTRLTVV.

The rearrangement links TRBV11-1 to TRBJ2-1; a possible D gene is TRBD1 (5 bases). With 6 bases removed from V and 8 bases from J, the gap between germline ends came to 26 bases. Germline CDR1 is SGHAT and CDR2 is FQDESV (reference sequence). The length of the CDR3 is 17 residues. The chain's CDR3 is CASSLNIREWSRDEQFF. CDR3 bases: TGTGCCAGCAGTCTCAACATCAGGGAATGGTCCAGGGATGAGCAGTTCTTC.

This clonotype was counted many times. The J gene is TRBJ1-5, the V gene TRBV3-1, with D tentatively TRBD1 (6 bases). The CDR3 length is 16 residues. Between the trimmed V and J ends, which lost 4 bases and 2 bases, there was a span of 15 bases. Germline values: CDR1 LGHDT, CDR2 YNNKEL (reference sequence). The CDR3 spells CASSPSWGAGNQPQHF. CDR3 nucleotide sequence: TGTGCCAGCAGCCCCTCTTGGGGGGCGGGCAATCAGCCCCAGCATTTT.

The V gene is TRBV6-2 or TRBV6-3, the J gene TRBJ2-7; 15 bases are a match to TRBD2. The CDR3 sequence is 19 residues long. Germline loops: CDR1 MNHEY, CDR2 SVGEGT. J was trimmed by 0 bases and V by 4 bases; bases with no gene match: 10. CDR3 amino acids: CASSSTGTSGRSSSYEQYF. The DNA of the CDR3 is TGTGCCAGCAGTTCGACCGGGACTAGCGGGAGGTCAAGCTCCTACGAGCAGTACTTC.

The rearrangement links TRBV10-2 to TRBJ1-5; perhaps TRBD1 as D (6 bases). With 6 bases removed from V and 4 bases from J, the gap between germline ends came to 16 bases. Germline-derived CDR1 and CDR2 are WSHSY and SAAADI. This CDR3 comprises 15 residues. The CDR3 DNA follows: TGCGCCAGCAGCCCCTCGGGGGCTGGGAATCAGCCCCAGCATTTT. Translated, it gives CASSPSGAGNQPQHF.

V gene TRBV6-2 or TRBV6-3 combines with J gene TRBJ2-7; 11 bases are shared with TRBD2. CDR3 length: 13 residues. Germline-derived CDR1 and CDR2 are MNHEY and SVGEGT. V lost 6 bases and J lost 4; bases outside the gene matches: 2. CDR3 coding DNA: TGTGCCAGCAGACTAGCGGGGGCTTACGAGCAGTACTTC. Translation: CASRLAGAYEQYF.

Details on this clonotype: A single base separates this from a much larger clone, so it may be a read error. This chain connects TRBV2 to TRBJ1-6; D unclear. The CDR3 has 17 amino acids. The V gene's germline CDR1 is SNHLY and CDR2 FYNNEI. V dropped 6 bases and J dropped 0 bases, with 15 bases sitting between them. The CDR3 bases are TGTGCCAGCAGGGTAGACACGTTCCGCTCCTATAATTCACCCCTCCACTTT. Translated, it gives CASRVDTFRSYNSPLHF.

The chain has TRBV27 and TRBJ1-6; no clear D gene. V lost 2 bases to trimming and J lost 5 bases, with 13 bases between them. CDR3 length: 16 residues. Germline CDR1 reads MNHEY; CDR2 reads SMNVEV (reference sequence). Written as DNA, the CDR3 is TGTGCCAGCAGTTTAGTGGTTGGCAGAAATAATTCACCCCTCCACTTT. Translated: CASSLVVGRNNSPLHF.

In its sample, this clonotype was seen a few times. The CDR3 sequence: CSARAYRSYTEAFF. CDR3 DNA: TGCAGTGCTAGAGCGTACAGGTCCTACACTGAAGCTTTCTTT. The chain combines TRBV20-1 with TRBJ1-1, with a tentative D call TRBD1 (5 bases). Germline loops: CDR1 DFQATT, CDR2 SNEGSKA (reference sequence). V was shortened by 1 base and J by 3 bases, with 12 bases between the two germline ends. The CDR3 has 14 amino acids.

This clonotype was observed a handful of times. The CDR3 spells CASSLGGGLNQPQHF. The CDR3 DNA is TGTGCCAGCAGCTTGGGGGGTGGGCTGAATCAGCCCCAGCATTTT. The V and J genes are TRBV5-6 and TRBJ1-5; no definite D call. Germline V CDR1 and CDR2: SGHDT, YYEEEE. Trimming removed 0 bases from V and 4 bases from J, with 11 bases in between. The CDR3 contains 15 residues.

The chain joins TRBV9 to TRBJ2-5; D is undetermined. Germline V CDR1 and CDR2: SGDLS, YYNGEE. V was clipped by 4 bases and J by 1 base, with 14 bases between them. This CDR3 spans 15 amino acids. CDR3 DNA: TGTGCCAGCAGCTCCCCCATCTCGCCCCAAGAGACCCAGTACTTC. It translates to CASSSPISPQETQYF.

V is TRBV20-1 and J is TRBJ1-2; the D is unclear. This CDR3 contains 13 residues. The germline V gene has CDR1 DFQATT and CDR2 SNEGSKA (reference sequence). CDR3 nucleotide sequence: TGCAGGCCGACGGACCTCCAAGACTATGGCTACACCTTC. Translation gives CRPTDLQDYGYTF.

This clonotype occurred a few times. This chain links TRBV12-3 or TRBV12-4 with TRBJ2-7, with D perhaps TRBD2 (6 bases). The CDR3 totals 13 residues. V was clipped by 5 bases and J by 4 bases, with 12 bases between them. The CDR3 sequence: CASSAPGRYEQYF. CDR3 nucleotide sequence: TGTGCCAGCAGTGCCCCCGGGAGATACGAGCAGTACTTC.

The J gene is TRBJ1-4, the V gene TRBV6-5; the match to TRBD1 covers 7 bases. The CDR3 length is 14 residues. V was clipped by 4 bases and J by 7 bases; unmatched bases: 6. From germline, CDR1 is MNHEY and CDR2 SVGAGI. The CDR3 spells CASSSTGQVEKLFF. CDR3 DNA: TGTGCCAGCAGTTCCACAGGACAGGTTGAAAAACTGTTTTTT.

This sequence joins TRBV6-2 or TRBV6-3 and TRBJ2-1; tentatively, D is TRBD1 or TRBD2 (5 bases each). The CDR3 consists of 17 residues. Germline CDR1 reads MNHEY; CDR2 reads SVGEGT. The V end was cut by 2 bases, the J end by 12 bases, with 26 bases between. CDR3 coding DNA: TGTGCCAGCAGTTACCACCTTACCGGGACCCCACGGTTTTTGCAGTTCTTC. Protein product: CASSYHLTGTPRFLQFF.

This clonotype was picked up a small number of times. The chain carries TRBV12-3 or TRBV12-4 and TRBJ1-1, with D hard to call. The length of the CDR3 is 15 residues. V was cut by 3 bases and J by 1 base, with 12 bases left in between. The CDR3 sequence is CASSFFRQANTEAFF. Written as DNA, the CDR3 is TGTGCCAGCAGTTTCTTTCGTCAGGCGAACACTGAAGCTTTCTTT.

This clonotype was picked up a small number of times. The chain employs TRBV20-1 and TRBJ1-6; D uncertain. Germline values: CDR1 DFQATT, CDR2 SNEGSKA (reference sequence). There are 14 residues in the CDR3. V was trimmed by 3 bases and J by 1 base, leaving 7 bases between them. The CDR3 DNA is TGCAGTGCTAGTTTACCTTCCTATAATTCACCCCTCCACTTT. Translated, it gives CSASLPSYNSPLHF.

This clonotype came up a few times. The CDR3 here is CASSLWFGQGWETQYF. The CDR3 bases are TGTGCCAGCAGCTTGTGGTTTGGGCAGGGCTGGGAGACCCAGTACTTC. The chain uses TRBV5-6 and TRBJ2-5; D possibly corresponds to TRBD1 (5 bases). Germline values: CDR1 SGHDT, CDR2 YYEEEE. V lost 1 base to trimming and J lost 5 bases, with 18 bases between them. This CDR3 contains 16 residues. Complete variable domain (other parts from reference TRBV5-6 and TRBJ2-5): DAGVTQSPTHLIKTRGQQVTLRCSPKSGHDTVSWYQQALGQGPQFIFQYYEEEERQRGNFPDRFSGHQFPNYSSELNVNALLLGDSALYLCASSLWFGQGWETQYFGPGTRLLVL.